This T cell receptor beta chain was documented in a study of OX40 agonist ivuxolimab in advanced cancers. Sequencing was performed with immunoSEQ multiplex PCR; in TCRdb, only in-frame clones are kept and a portion is missing. The sample includes under 50,000 clones, about 79% of them seen just once. This clone has just one count. Antigen unknown. Overall study findings and caveats: With doses of 0.1 to 3.0 mg/kg, CD4+ and CD8+ blood T cells had undergone clonal expansion by week 6. The study did not work out the antigen specificity of the expanded peripheral T cells.

The CDR3 runs 16 residues. With 0 bases removed from V and 10 bases from J, the gap between germline ends came to 16 bases. Germline V CDR1 and CDR2: SGHVS, FQNEAQ. Sequences were derived from CD4+ or CD8+ T cells sorted from blood, sampled in a trial of the OX40 agonist ivuxolimab. The chain is built from TRBV7-8 and TRBJ1-6; tentatively, D is TRBD1 (5 bases). This sequence was found in an adult with an advanced solid tumor such as melanoma, head and neck, liver or kidney cancer. The CDR3 spells CASSLAIRIRGSPLHF. The DNA for the CDR3 is TGTGCCAGCAGCTTAGCTATACGGATTCGGGGGTCACCCCTCCACTTT.